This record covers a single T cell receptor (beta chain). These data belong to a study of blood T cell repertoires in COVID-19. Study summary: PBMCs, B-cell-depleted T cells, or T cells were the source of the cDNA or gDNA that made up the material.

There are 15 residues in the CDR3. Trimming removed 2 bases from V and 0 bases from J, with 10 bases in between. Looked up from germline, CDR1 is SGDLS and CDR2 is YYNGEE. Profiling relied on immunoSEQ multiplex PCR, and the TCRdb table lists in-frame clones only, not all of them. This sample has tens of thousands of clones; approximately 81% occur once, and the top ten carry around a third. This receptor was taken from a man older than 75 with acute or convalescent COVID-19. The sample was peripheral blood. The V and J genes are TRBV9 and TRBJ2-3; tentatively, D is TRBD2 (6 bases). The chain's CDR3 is CASSVDGRSTDTQYF. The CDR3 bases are TGTGCCAGCAGCGTTGACGGGAGAAGCACAGATACGCAGTATTTT.